Sequencing of this TCR beta chain was carried out in a study of post-analysis software for immune sequencing data. Whole-study context: Clinical courses comprised relapsing-remitting, secondary progressive and progressive-relapsing multiple sclerosis.

Overall study findings and caveats: The normalized Chao1 diversity of multiple sclerosis patients was significantly lower than that of controls. With F measure, samples from one preparation batch clustered together strongly. The study found TRBV5-6, TRBV5-1 and TRBV20-1 among about five TRBV segments more frequent in patients than controls.

About this clonotype: The antigen is unknown.

The CDR3 is made up of 16 amino acids. Germline trimming cut 4 bases from V and 4 bases from J; bases unmatched to any gene: 7. Germline V lookup: CDR1 KGHDR, CDR2 SFDVKD. Unique molecular identifiers were present in the TCR beta cDNA libraries. Each sample of 1 to 10 million input T cells yielded 500,000 or so cDNA molecules, so each molecule approximated one T cell. TCRdb fed the PCR reads into MiXCR, producing one record per CDR3 protein. The sample lists 450,000 to 700,000 distinct CDR3 sequences; 44% were seen once. The rearrangement uses TRBV24-1 and TRBJ2-1, with 9 bases that match TRBD1. The TCR originated in a girl aged 10 to 17 with multiple sclerosis. The sequenced material came from blood. The CDR3 coding sequence is TGTGCCACCAGTGACCCCCGGGACAGGGATTACAATGAGCAGTTCTTC. It specifies CATSDPRDRDYNEQFF.